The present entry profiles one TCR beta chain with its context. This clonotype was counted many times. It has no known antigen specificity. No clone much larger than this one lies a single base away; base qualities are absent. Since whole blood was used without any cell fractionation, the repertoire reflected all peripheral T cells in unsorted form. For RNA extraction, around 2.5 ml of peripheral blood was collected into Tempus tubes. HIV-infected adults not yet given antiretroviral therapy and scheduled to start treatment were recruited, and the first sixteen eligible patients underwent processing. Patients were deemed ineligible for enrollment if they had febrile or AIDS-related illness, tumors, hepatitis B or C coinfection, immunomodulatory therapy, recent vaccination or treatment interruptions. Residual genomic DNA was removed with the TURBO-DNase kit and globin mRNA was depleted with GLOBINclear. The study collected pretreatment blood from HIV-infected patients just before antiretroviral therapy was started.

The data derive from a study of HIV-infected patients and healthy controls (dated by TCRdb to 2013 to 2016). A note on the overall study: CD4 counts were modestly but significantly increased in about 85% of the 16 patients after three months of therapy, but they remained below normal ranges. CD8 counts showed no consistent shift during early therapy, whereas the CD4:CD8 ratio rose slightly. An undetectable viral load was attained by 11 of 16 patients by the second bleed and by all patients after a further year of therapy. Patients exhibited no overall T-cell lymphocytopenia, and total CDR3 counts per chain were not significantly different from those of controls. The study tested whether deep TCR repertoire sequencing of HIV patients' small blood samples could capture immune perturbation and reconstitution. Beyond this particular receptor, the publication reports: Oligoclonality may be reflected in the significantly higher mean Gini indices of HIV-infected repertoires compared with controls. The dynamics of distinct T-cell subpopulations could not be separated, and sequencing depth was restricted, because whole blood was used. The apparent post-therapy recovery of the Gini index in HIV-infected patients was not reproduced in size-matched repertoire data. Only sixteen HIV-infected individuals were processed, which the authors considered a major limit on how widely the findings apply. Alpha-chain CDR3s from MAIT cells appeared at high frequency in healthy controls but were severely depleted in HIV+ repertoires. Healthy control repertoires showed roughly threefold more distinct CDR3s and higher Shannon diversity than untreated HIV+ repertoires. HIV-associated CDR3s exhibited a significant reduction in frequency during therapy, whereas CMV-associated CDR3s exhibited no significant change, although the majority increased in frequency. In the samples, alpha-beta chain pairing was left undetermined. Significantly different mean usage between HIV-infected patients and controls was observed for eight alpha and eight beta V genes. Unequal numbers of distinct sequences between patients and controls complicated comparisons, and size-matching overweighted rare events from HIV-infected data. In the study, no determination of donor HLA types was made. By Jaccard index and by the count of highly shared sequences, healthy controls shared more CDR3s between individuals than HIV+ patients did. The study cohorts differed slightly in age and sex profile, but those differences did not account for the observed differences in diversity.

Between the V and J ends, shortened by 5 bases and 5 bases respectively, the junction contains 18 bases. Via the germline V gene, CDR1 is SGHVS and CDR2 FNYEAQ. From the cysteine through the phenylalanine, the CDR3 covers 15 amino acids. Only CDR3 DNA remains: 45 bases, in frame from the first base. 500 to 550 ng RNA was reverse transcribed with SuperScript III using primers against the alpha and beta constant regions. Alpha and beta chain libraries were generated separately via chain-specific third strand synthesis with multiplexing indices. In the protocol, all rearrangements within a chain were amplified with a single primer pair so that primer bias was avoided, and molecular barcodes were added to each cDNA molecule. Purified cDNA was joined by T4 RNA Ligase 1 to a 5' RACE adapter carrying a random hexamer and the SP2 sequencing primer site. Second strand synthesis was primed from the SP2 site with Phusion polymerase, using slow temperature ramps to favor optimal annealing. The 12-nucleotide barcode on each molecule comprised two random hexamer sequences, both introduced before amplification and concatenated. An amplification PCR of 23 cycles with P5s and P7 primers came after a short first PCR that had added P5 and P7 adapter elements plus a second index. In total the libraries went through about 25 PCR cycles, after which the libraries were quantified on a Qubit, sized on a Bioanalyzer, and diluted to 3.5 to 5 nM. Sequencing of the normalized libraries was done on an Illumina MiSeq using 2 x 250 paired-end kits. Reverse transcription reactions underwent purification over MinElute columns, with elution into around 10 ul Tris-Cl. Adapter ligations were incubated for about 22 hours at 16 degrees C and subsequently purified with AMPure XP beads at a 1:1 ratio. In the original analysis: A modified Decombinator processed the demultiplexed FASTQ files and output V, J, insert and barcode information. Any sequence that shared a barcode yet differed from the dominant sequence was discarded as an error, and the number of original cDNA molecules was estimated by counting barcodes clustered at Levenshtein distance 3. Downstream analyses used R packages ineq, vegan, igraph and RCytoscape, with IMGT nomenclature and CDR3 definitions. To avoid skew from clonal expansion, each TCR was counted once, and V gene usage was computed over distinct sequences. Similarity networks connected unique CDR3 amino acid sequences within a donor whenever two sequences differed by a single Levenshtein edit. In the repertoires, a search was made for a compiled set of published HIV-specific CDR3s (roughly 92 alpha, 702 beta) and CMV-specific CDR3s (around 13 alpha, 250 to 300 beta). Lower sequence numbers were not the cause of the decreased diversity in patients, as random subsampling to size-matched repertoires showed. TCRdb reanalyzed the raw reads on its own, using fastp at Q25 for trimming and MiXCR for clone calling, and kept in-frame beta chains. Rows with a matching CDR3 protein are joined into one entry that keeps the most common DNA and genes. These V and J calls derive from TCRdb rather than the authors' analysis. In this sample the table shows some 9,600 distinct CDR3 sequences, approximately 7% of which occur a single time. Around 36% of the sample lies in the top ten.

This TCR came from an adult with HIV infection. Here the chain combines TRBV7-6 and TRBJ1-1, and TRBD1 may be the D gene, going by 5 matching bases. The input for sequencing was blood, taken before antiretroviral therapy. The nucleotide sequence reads TGTGCCAGCAGCCTAGAAAGGCAGGGAAGAACTGAAGCTTTCTTT. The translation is CASSLERQGRTEAFF. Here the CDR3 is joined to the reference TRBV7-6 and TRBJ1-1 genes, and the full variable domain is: GAGVSQSPRYKVTKRGQDVALRCDPISGHVSLYWYRQALGQGPEFLTYFNYEAQQDKSGLPNDRFSAERPEGSISTLTIQRTEQRDSAMYRCASSLERQGRTEAFFGQGTRLTVV.